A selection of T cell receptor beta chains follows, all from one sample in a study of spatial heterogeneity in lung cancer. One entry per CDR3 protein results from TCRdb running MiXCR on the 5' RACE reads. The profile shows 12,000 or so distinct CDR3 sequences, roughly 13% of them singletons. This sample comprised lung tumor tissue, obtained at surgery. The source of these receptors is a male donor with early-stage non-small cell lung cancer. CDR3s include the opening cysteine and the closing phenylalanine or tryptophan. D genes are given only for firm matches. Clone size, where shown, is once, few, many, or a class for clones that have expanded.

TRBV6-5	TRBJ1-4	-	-	CASSFRGVREKLFF	TGTGCCAGCAGTTTTCGGGGAGTTAGGGAAAAACTGTTTTTT
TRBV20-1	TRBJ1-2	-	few	CSAREGQVFSYGYTF	TGCAGTGCTAGAGAGGGGCAGGTCTTTAGCTATGGCTACACCTTC
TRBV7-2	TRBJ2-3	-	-	CASSPARALTDTQYF	TGTGCCAGCAGCCCAGCCAGGGCCTTAACAGATACGCAGTATTTT
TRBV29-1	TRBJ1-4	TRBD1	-	CSATGTGNEKLFF	TGCAGCGCCACCGGGACAGGAAATGAAAAACTGTTTTTT
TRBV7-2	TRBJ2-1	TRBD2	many	CASSLLPSGESYNEQFF	TGTGCCAGCAGCTTACTTCCTAGCGGGGAATCCTACAATGAGCAGTTCTTC
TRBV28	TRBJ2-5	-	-	CASSFRGPQGETQYF	TGTGCCAGCAGCTTTCGCGGGCCTCAAGGAGAGACCCAGTACTTC
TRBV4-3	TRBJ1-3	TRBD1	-	CASSQRVGGPISGNTIYF	TGCGCCAGCAGCCAAAGAGTAGGGGGCCCTATATCTGGAAACACCATATATTTT
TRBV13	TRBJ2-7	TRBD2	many	CASSSGLAGAYEQYF	TGTGCCAGCAGCTCTGGACTAGCGGGGGCCTACGAGCAGTACTTC
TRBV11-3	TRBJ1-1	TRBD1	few	CASSFRDRGTEAFF	TGTGCCAGCAGCTTTAGGGACAGGGGCACTGAAGCTTTCTTT
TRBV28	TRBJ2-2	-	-	CASSGRTGELFF	TGTGCCAGCAGCGGACGGACCGGGGAGCTGTTTTTT
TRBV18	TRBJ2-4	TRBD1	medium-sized	CASSVRDRGNIQYF	TGTGCCAGCTCAGTCCGGGACAGGGGTAACATTCAGTACTTC